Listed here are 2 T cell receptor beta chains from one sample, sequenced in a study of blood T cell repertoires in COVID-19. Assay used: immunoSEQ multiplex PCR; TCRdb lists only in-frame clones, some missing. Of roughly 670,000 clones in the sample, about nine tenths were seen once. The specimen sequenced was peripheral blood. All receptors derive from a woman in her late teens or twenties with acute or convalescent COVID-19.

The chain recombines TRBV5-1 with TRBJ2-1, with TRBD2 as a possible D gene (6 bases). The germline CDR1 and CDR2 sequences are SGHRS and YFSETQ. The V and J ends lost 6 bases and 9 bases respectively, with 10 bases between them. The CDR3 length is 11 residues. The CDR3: CASNVGGEQFF. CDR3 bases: TGCGCCAGCAACGTGGGGGGTGAGCAGTTCTTC.

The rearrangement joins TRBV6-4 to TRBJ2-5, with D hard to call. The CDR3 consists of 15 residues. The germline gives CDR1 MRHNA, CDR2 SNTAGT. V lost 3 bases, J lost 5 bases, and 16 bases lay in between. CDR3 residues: CASSEIPVGEETQYF. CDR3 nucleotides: TGTGCCAGCAGTGAGATTCCTGTTGGAGAGGAGACCCAGTACTTC.